This record looks at one T cell receptor (beta chain) sequence and its context. Per germline, CDR1 SGDLS and CDR2 YYNGEE. The CDR3 loop spans 17 amino acids. V lost 3 bases to trimming and J lost 8 bases; unmatched junction nucleotides: 13. In the authors' methods: Quantification of nucleated cells was approximated via reference gene primer amplification. TCRdb's copy holds only in-frame clones and misses some; the assay was immunoSEQ multiplex PCR. V and J calls and clone size are given by that table; D and trimming were obtained from the DNA. The sample has approximately 230,000 clones, 75% to 90% seen once. The sample is drawn from a study of blood T cell repertoires in COVID-19. Study background: From the United States, Italy and Spain came samples of acute and convalescent COVID-19.

Material: PBMCs or T cells enriched from blood (not recorded which). This sequence was found in a woman in her twenties or thirties with acute COVID-19. The chain recombines TRBV9 with TRBJ1-4, with 10 bases lining up with TRBD1. The CDR3 spells CASSGSLSTGGDEKLFF. The CDR3 DNA is TGTGCCAGCAGCGGGTCATTATCGACAGGGGGCGACGAAAAACTGTTTTTT.